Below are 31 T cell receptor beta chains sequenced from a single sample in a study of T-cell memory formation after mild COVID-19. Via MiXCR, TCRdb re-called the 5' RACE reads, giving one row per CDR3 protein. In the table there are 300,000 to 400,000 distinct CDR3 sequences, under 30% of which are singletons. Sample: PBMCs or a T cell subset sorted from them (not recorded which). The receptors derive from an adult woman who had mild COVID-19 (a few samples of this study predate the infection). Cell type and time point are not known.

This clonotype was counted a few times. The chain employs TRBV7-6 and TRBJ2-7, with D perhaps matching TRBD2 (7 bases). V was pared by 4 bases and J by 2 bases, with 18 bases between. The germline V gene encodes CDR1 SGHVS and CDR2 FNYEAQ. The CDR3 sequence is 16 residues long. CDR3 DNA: TGTGCCAGCAGCTCCCACGGGGGGCCACGTCCCTACGAGCAGTACTTC. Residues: CASSSHGGPRPYEQYF.

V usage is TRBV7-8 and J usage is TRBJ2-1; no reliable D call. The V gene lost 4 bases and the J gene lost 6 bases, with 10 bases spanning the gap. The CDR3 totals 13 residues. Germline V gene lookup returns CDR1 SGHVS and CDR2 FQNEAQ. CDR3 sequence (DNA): TGTGCCAGCAGCTCCCCGCTTAGCAATGAGCAGTTCTTC. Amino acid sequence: CASSSPLSNEQFF.

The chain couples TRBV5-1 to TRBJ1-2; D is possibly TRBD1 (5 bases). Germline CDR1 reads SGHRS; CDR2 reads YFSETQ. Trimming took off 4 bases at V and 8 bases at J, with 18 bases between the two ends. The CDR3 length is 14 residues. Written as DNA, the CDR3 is TGCGCCAGCAGCCTCGGATGGGCAGGGCAAGGCTACACCTTC. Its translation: CASSLGWAGQGYTF.

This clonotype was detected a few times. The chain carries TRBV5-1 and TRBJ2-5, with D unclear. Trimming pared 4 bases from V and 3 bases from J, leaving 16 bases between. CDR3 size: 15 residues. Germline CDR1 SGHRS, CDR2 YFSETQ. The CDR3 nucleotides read TGCGCCAGCAGCCGGATCCTTTTTGGGAAAGAGACCCAGTACTTC. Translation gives CASSRILFGKETQYF.

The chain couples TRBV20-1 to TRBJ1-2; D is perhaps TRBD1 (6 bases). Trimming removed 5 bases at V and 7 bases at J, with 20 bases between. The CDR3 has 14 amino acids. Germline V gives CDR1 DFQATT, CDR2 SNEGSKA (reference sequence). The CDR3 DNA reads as TGCAGTGCTCTCGAGGGGGTAAGGGTGTCTGGCTACACCTTC. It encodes CSALEGVRVSGYTF.

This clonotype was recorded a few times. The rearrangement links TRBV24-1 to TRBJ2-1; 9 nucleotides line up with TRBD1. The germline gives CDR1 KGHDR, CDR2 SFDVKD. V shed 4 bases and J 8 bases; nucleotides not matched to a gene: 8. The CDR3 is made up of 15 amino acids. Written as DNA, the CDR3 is TGTGCCACCAGTGAAGCCGGGACAGGGTTCTATGAGCAGTTCTTC. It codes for CATSEAGTGFYEQFF.

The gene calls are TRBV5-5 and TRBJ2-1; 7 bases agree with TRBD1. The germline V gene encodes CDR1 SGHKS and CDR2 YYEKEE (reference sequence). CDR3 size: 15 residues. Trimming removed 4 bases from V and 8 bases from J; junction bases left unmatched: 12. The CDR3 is CASSPKPGTVHEQFF. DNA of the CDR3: TGTGCCAGCAGCCCGAAACCAGGGACAGTCCATGAGCAGTTCTTC.

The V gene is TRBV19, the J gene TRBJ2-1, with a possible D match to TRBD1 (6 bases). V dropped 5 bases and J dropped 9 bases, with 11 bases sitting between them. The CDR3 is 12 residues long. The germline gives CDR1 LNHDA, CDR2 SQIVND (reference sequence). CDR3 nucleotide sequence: TGTGCCAGTAGTTTCACAGGGAGTGAGCAGTTCTTC. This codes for CASSFTGSEQFF. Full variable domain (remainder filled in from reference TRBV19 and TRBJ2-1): DGGITQSPKYLFRKEGQNVTLSCEQNLNHDAMYWYRQDPGQGLRLIYYSQIVNDFQKGDIAEGYSVSREKKESFPLTVTSAQKNPTAFYLCASSFTGSEQFFGPGTRLTVL.

The CDR3 nucleotides read TGTGCCAGCAGTGAGCCGCTACAGGGGAGGGACTATGGCTACACCTTC. Its protein product is CASSEPLQGRDYGYTF. V is TRBV2 and J is TRBJ1-2; 7 nucleotides line up with TRBD1. The CDR3 covers 16 residues. The J segment lost 3 bases and the V segment lost 3 bases, leaving 10 bases of the junction unmatched. Per the germline V gene, CDR1 is SNHLY and CDR2 is FYNNEI.

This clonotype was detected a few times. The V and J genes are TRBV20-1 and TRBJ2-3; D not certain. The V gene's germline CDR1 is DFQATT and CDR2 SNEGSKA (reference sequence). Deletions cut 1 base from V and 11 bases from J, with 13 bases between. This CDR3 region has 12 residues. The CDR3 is CSARGGFQKQYF. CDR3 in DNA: TGCAGTGCTAGAGGGGGTTTTCAAAAGCAGTATTTT.

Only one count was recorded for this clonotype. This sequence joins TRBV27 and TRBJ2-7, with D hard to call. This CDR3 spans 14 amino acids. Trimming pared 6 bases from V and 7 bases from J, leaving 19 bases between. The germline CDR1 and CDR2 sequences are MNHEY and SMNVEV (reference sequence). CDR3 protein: CASSLGFSFGEQYF. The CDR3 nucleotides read TGTGCCAGCAGCCTCGGTTTTTCGTTCGGGGAGCAGTACTTC.

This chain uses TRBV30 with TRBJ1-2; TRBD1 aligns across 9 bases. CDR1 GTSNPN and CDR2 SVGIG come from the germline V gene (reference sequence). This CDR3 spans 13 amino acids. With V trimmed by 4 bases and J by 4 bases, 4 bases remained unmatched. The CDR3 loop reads CAWTPDRGYGYTF. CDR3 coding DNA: TGTGCCTGGACTCCGGACAGGGGCTATGGCTACACCTTC. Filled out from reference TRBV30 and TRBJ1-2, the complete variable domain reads SQTIHQWPATLVQPVGSPLSLECTVEGTSNPNLYWYRQAAGRGLQLLFYSVGIGQISSEVPQNLSASRPQDRQFILSSKKLLLSDSGFYLCAWTPDRGYGYTFGSGTRLTVV.

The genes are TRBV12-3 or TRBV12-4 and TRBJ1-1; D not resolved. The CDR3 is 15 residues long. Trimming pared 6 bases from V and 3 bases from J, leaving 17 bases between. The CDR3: CASSHRVGADTEAFF. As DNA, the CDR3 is TGTGCCAGCAGCCATAGGGTCGGAGCGGACACTGAAGCTTTCTTT.

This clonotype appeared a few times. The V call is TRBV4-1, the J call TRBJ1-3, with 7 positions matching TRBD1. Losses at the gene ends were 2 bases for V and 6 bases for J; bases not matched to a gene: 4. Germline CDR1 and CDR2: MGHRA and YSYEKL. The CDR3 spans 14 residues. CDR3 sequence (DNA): TGCGCCAGCAGCCAAAATACAGGGGAAAACACCATATATTTT. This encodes CASSQNTGENTIYF.

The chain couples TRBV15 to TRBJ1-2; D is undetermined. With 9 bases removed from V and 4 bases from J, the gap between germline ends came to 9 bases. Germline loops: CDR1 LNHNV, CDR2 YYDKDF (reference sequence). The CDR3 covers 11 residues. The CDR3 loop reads CATKGSYGYTF. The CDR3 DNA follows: TGTGCCACTAAGGGCTCCTATGGCTACACCTTC.

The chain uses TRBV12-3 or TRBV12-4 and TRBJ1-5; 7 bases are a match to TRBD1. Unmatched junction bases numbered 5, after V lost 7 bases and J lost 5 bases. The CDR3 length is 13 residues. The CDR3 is CASNRGGDQPQHF. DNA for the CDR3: TGTGCCAGCAACAGGGGAGGTGATCAGCCCCAGCATTTT.

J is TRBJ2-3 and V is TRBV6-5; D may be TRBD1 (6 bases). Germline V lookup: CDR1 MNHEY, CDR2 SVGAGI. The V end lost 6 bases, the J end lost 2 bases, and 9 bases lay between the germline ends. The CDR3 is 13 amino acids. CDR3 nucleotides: TGTGCCAGCAGGAGGGGGATCACAGATACGCAGTATTTT. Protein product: CASRRGITDTQYF.

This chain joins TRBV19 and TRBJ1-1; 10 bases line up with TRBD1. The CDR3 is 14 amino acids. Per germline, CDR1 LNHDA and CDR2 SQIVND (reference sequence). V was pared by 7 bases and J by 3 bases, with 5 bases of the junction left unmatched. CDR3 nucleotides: TGTGCCAGTATCAAGACAGGGGGCCACACTGAAGCTTTCTTT. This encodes CASIKTGGHTEAFF.

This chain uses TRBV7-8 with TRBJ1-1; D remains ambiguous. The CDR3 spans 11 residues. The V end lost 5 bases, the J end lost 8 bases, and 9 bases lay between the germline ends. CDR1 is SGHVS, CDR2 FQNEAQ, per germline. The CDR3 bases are TGTGCCAGCAGCCAGATTGAGGAAGCTTTCTTT. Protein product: CASSQIEEAFF.

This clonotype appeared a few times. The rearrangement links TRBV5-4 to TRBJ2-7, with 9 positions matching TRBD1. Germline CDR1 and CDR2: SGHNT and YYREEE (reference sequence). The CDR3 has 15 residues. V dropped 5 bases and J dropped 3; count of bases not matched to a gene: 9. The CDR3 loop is CASSATGTGYYEQYF. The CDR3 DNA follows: TGTGCCAGCAGTGCGACCGGGACAGGGTACTACGAGCAGTACTTC.

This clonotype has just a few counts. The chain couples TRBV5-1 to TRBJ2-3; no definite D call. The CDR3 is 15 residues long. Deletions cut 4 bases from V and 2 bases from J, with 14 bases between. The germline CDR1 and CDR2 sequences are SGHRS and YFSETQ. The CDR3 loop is CASSGRLLDTDTQYF. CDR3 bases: TGCGCCAGCAGCGGACGGCTCTTAGACACAGATACGCAGTATTTT.

CDR3 coding DNA: TGTGCCAGCAGCGTAGCTAGCGGCACAGATACGCAGTATTTT. Its translation is CASSVASGTDTQYF. The V and J genes are TRBV9 and TRBJ2-3; maybe TRBD2 (6 bases). Trimming stripped 0 bases from V and 1 base from J, with 6 bases between. This CDR3 comprises 14 residues. Germline CDR1 is SGDLS and CDR2 is YYNGEE. The full variable domain, completed using reference TRBV9 and TRBJ2-3, is DSGVTQTPKHLITATGQRVTLRCSPRSGDLSVYWYQQSLDQGLQFLIQYYNGEERAKGNILERFSAQQFPDLHSELNLSSLELGDSALYFCASSVASGTDTQYFGPGTRLTVL.

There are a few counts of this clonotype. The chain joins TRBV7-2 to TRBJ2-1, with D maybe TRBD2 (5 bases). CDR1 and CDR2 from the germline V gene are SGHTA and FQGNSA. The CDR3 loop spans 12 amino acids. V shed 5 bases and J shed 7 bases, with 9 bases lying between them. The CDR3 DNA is TGTGCCAGCAGCCCTAGCCGGAATGAGCAGTTCTTC. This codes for CASSPSRNEQFF.

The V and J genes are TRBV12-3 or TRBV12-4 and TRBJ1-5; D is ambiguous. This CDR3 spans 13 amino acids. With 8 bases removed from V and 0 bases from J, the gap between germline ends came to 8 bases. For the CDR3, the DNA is TGTGCCAGCGTAATGAATAGCAATCAGCCCCAGCATTTT. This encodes CASVMNSNQPQHF.

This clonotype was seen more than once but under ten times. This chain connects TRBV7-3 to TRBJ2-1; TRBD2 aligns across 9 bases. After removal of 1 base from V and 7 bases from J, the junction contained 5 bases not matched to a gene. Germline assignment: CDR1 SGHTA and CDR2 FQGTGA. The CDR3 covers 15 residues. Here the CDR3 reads CASSLMAGGPNEQFF. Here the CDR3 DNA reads TGTGCCAGCAGCTTAATGGCGGGGGGGCCGAATGAGCAGTTCTTC.

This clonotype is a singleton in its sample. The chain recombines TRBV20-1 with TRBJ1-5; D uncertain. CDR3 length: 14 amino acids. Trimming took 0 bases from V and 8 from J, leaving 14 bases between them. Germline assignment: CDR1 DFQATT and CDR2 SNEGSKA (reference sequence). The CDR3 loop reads CSARDRRTGEPQHF. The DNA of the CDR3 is TGCAGTGCTAGAGATAGACGGACCGGGGAGCCCCAGCATTTT.

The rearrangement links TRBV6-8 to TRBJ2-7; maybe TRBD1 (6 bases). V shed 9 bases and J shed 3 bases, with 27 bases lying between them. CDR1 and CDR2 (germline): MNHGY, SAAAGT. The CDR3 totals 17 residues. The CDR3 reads CARGQRRIDRSYYEQYF. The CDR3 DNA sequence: TGTGCCAGGGGTCAGCGACGAATCGACAGGTCATACTACGAGCAGTACTTC.

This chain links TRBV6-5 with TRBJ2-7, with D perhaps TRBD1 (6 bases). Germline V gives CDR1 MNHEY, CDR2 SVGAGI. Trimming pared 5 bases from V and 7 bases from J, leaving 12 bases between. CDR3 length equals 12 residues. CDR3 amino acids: CASSTPGTEQYF. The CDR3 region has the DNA TGTGCCAGCAGTACCCCCGGGACAGAGCAGTACTTC.

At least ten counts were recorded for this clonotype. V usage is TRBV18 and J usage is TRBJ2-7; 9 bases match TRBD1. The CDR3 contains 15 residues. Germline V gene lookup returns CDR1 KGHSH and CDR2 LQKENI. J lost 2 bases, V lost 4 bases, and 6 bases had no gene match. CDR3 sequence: CASSLARTGAYEQYF. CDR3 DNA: TGTGCCAGCTCACTAGCTCGGACAGGGGCCTACGAGCAGTACTTC. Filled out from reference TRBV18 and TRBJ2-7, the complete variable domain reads NAGVMQNPRHLVRRRGQEARLRCSPMKGHSHVYWYRQLPEEGLKFMVYLQKENIIDESGMPKERFSAEFPKEGPSILRIQQVVRGDSAAYFCASSLARTGAYEQYFGPGTRLTVT.

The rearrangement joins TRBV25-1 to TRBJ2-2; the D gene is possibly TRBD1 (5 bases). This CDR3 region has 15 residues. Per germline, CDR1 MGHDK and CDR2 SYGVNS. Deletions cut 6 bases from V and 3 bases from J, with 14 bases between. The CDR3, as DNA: TGTGCCAGCAGCTCCGACAGCCACTACACCGGGGAGCTGTTTTTT. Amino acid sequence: CASSSDSHYTGELFF. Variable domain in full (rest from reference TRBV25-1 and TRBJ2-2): EADIYQTPRYLVIGTGKKITLECSQTMGHDKMYWYQQDPGMELHLIHYSYGVNSTEKGDLSSESTVSRIRTEHFPLTLESARPSHTSQYLCASSSDSHYTGELFFGEGSRLTVL.

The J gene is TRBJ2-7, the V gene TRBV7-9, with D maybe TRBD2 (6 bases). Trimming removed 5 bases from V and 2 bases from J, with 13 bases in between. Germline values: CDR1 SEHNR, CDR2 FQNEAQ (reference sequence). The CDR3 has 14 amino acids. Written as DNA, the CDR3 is TGTGCCAGCAGCAAGGGACTGAGCGCCTACGAGCAGTACTTC. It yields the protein CASSKGLSAYEQYF.